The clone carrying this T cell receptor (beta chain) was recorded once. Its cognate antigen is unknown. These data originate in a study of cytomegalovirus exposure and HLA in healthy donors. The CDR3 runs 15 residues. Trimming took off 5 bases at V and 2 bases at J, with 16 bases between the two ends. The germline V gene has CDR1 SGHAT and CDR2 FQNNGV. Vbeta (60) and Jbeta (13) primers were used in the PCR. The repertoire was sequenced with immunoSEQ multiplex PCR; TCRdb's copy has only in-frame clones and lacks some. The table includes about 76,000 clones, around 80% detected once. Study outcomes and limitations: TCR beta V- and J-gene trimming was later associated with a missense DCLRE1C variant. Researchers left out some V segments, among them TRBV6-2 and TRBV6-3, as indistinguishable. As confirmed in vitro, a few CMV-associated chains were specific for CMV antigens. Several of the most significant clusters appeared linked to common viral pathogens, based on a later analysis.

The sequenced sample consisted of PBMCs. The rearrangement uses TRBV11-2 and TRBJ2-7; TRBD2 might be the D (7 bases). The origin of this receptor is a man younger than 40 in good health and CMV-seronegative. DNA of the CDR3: TGTGCCAGCAGCCCGGGGAGAGGGGGGGCCTACGAGCAGTACTTC. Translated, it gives CASSPGRGGAYEQYF.